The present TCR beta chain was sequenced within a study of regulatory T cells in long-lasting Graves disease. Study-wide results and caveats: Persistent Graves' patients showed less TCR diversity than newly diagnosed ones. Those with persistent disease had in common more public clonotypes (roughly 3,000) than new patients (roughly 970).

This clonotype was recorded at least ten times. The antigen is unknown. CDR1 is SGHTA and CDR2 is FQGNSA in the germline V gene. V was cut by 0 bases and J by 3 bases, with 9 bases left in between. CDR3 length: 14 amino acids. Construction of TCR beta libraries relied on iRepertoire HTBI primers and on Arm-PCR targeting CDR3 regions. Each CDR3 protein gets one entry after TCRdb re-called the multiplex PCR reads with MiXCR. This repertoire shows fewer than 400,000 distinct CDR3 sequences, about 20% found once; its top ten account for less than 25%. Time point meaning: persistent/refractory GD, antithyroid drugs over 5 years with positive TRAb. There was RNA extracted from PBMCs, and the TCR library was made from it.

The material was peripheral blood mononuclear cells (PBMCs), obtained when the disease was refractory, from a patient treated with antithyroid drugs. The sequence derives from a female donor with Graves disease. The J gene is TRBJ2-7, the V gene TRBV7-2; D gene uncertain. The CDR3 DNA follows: TGTGCCAGCAGCTTAGCGATGGTTGGCTACGAGCAGTACTTC. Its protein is CASSLAMVGYEQYF.